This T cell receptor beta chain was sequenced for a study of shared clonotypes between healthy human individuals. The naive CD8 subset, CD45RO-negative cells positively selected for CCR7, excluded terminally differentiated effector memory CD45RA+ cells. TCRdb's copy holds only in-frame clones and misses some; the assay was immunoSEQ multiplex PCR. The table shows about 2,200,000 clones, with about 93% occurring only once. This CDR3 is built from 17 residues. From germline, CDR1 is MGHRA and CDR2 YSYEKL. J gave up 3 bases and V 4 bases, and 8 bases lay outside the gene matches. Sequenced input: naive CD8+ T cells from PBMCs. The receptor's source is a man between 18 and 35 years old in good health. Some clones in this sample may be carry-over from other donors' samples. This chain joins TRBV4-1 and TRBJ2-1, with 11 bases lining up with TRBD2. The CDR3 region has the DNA TGCGCCAGCAGCCTTGGACTAGCGGGTTCCGTCTACAATGAGCAGTTCTTC. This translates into CASSLGLAGSVYNEQFF.